This T cell receptor beta chain was obtained from a study of response to subunit inactivated influenza vaccine. V gave up 3 bases and J gave up 4 bases, with 14 bases separating them. CDR1 is SGHRS, CDR2 YFSETQ, per germline. The CDR3 loop spans 14 amino acids. TCRdb reanalysed the RT-PCR reads using MiXCR and keeps one entry per CDR3 protein. The table shows roughly 700,000 distinct CDR3 sequences, with around 16% occurring only once. The table lists this clonotype with many counts. Its antigen is not identified. Regarding the study as a whole: Every seasonal influenza vaccination brings in few new T cells, the authors suggested.

This receptor was obtained from a man between 45 and 60 years old who received an inactivated influenza vaccine. This rearrangement joins TRBV5-1 to TRBJ2-7; D is possibly TRBD1 (6 bases). The specimen was PBMCs from blood, collected roughly 12 days after vaccination. The CDR3 region has the DNA TGCGCCAGCAGCTCTCTTGGGACACCTTACGAGCAGTACTTC. Translated, it gives CASSSLGTPYEQYF.